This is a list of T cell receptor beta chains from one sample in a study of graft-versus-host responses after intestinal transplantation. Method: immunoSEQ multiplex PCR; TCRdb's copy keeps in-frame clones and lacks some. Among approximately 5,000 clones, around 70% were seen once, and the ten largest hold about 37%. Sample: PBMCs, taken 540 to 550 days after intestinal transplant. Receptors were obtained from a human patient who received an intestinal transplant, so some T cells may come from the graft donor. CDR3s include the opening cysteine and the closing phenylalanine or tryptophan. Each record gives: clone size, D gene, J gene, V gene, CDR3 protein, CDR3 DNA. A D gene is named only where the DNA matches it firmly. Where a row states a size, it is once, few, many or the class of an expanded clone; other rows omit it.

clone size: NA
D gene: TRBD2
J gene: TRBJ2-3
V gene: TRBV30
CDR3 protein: CAWTLGLGSDTQYF
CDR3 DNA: TGTGCCTGGACTTTAGGACTAGGCTCAGATACGCAGTATTTT

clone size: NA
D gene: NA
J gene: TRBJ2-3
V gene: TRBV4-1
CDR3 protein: CASSQDRTGTDTQYF
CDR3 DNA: TGCGCCAGCAGCCAAGATAGAACGGGGACAGATACGCAGTATTTT

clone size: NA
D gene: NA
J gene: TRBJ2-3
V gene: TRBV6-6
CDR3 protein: CASSYSSFPDTQYF
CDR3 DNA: TGTGCCAGCAGTTACTCTAGTTTCCCAGATACGCAGTATTTT

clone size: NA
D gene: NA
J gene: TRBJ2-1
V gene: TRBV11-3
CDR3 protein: CASTPPGDHSYNEQFF
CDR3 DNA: TGTGCCAGCACCCCCCCGGGGGACCACTCCTACAATGAGCAGTTCTTC

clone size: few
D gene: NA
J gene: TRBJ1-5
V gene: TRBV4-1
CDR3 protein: CASSQTGTSNQPQHF
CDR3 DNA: TGCGCCAGCAGCCAAACAGGGACGAGCAATCAGCCCCAGCATTTT

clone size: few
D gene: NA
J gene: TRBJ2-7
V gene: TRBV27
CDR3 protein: CASRSGHRDEQYF
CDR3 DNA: TGTGCCAGCAGATCTGGTCACAGGGACGAGCAGTACTTC

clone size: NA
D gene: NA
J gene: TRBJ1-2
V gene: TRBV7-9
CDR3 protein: CASSPGGYGYTF
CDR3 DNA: TGTGCCAGCAGCCCCGGGGGATACGGCTACACCTTC

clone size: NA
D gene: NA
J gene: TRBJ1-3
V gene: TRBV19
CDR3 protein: CASSTGSEGNTIYF
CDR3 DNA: TGTGCCAGTAGTACAGGGTCGGAGGGAAACACCATATATTTT

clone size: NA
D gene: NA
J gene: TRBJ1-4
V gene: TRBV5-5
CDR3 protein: CASSQETGFTNEKLFF
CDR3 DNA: TGCGCCAGCAGCCAAGAAACAGGGTTCACTAATGAAAAACTGTTTTTT

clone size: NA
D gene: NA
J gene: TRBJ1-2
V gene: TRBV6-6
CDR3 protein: CASSYSGGGYGHTF
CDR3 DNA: TGTGCCAGCAGTTACTCGGGGGGAGGCTATGGCCACACCTTC

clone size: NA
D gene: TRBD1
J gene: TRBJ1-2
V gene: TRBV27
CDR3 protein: CASSSGQGGRKGYGYTF
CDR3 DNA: TGTGCCAGCAGTAGTGGACAGGGGGGGAGAAAGGGCTATGGCTACACCTTC

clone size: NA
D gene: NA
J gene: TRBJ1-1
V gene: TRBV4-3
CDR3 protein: CASSQERQDLNTEAFF
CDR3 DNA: TGCGCCAGCAGCCAAGAAAGGCAGGACCTGAACACTGAAGCTTTCTTT

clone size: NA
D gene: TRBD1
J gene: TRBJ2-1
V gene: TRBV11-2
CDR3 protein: CASNAGTGDYNEQFF
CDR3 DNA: TGTGCCAGCAACGCCGGGACAGGGGACTACAATGAGCAGTTCTTC

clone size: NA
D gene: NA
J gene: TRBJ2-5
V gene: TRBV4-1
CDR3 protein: CASSREGVQETQYF
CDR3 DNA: TGCGCCAGCAGCCGCGAGGGTGTCCAAGAGACCCAGTACTTC

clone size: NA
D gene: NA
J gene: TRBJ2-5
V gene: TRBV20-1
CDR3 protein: CSAWRGETQYF
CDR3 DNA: TGCAGTGCTTGGAGGGGGGAGACCCAGTACTTC

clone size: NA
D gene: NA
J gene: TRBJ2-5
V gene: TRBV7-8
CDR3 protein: CASSLGLEKTQYF
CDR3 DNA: TGTGCCAGCAGCTTAGGGCTAGAAAAAACCCAGTACTTC

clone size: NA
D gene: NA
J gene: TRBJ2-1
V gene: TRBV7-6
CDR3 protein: CASSLEAGNNEQFF
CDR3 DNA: TGTGCCAGCAGCTTAGAGGCGGGGAACAATGAGCAGTTCTTC

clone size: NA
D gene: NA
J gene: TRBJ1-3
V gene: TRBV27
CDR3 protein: CAISLSLGTGNTIYF
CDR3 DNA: TGTGCCATCAGTTTATCGTTGGGGACAGGAAACACCATATATTTT

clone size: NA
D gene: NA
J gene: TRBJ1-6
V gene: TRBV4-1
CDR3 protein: CASSWGWLDSPLHF
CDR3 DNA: TGCGCCAGCAGTTGGGGGTGGCTTGATTCACCCCTCCACTTT

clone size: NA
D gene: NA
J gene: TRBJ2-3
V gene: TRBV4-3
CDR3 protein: CASSQENLASDTQYF
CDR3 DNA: TGCGCCAGCAGCCAAGAGAATCTAGCCAGCGATACGCAGTATTTT

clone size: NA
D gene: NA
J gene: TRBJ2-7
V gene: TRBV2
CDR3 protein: CASSASSYEQYF
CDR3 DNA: TGTGCCAGCAGTGCCAGCTCCTACGAGCAGTACTTC

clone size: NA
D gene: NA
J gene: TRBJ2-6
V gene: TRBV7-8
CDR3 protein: CASSLQSRANVLTF
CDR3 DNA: TGTGCCAGCAGCTTACAAAGTCGGGCCAACGTCCTGACTTTC

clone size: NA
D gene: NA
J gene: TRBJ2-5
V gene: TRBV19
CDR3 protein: CARVRGQYF
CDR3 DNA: TGTGCCAGAGTGAGAGGCCAGTACTTC

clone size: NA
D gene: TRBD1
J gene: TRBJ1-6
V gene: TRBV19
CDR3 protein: CAIGTANSPLHF
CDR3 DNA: TGTGCCATTGGGACAGCGAATTCACCCCTCCACTTT

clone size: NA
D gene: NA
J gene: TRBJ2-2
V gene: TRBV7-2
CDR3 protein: CASSPLGRVAGELFF
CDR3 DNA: TGTGCCAGCAGCCCGCTTGGCAGGGTGGCCGGGGAGCTGTTTTTT

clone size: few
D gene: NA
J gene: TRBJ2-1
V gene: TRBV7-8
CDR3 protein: CASSLDGGYYNEQFF
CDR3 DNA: TGTGCCAGCAGCTTAGATGGGGGGTATTACAATGAGCAGTTCTTC

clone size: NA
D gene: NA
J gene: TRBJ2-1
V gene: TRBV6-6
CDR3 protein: CASSYSTEYNEQFF
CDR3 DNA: TGTGCCAGCAGTTACTCAACAGAATACAATGAGCAGTTCTTC

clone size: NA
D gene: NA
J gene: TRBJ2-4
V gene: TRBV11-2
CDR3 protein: CASSPTGGAGDIQYF
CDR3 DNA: TGTGCCAGCAGTCCCACGGGGGGCGCAGGAGACATTCAGTACTTC

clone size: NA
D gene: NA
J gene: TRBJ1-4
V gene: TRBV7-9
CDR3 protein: CASSLGGVGEKLFF
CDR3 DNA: TGTGCCAGCAGCTTGGGAGGGGTTGGAGAAAAACTGTTTTTT

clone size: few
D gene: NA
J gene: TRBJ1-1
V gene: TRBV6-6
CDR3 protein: CASSQESGGTEAFF
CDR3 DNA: TGTGCCAGCAGCCAAGAGAGTGGTGGCACTGAAGCTTTCTTT

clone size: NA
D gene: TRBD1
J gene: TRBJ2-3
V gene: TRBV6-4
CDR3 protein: CASSGSGQTTDTQYF
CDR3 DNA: TGTGCCAGCAGTGGGTCGGGACAGACCACAGATACGCAGTATTTT

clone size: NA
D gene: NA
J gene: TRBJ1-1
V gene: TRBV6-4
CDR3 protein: CASSDGDNTEAFF
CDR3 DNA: TGTGCCAGCAGTGACGGGGACAACACTGAAGCTTTCTTT

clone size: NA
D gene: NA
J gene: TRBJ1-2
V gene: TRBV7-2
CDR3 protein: CASSLKRYYYGYTF
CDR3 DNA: TGTGCCAGCAGCTTAAAGCGGTATTACTATGGCTACACCTTC

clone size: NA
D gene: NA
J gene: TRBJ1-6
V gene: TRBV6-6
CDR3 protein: CASSSTGYGDSPLHF
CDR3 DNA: TGTGCCAGCAGTTCCACAGGGTACGGGGATTCACCCCTCCACTTT

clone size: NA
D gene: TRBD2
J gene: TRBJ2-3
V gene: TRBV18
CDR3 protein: CASSPRLLAGGPSDTQYF
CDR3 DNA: TGTGCCAGCTCACCCCGCCTACTAGCGGGGGGGCCATCAGATACGCAGTATTTT

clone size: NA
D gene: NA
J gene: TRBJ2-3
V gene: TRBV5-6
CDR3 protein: CASSLRTDTQYF
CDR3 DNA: TGTGCCAGCAGCTTAAGGACAGATACGCAGTATTTT

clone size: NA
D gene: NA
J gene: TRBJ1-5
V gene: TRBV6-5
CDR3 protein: CASSYSGIGNQPQHF
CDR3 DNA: TGTGCCAGCAGTTACTCAGGGATAGGCAATCAGCCCCAGCATTTT

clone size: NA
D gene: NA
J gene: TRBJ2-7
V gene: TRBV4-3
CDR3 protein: CASSVATGKAHEQYF
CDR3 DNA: TGCGCCAGCAGCGTAGCTACAGGGAAAGCGCACGAGCAGTACTTC

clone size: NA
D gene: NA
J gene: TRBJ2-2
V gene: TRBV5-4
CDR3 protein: CVQSSAMGGTGELFF
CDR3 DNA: TGTGTCCAGAGTAGCGCGATGGGGGGCACCGGGGAGCTGTTTTTT

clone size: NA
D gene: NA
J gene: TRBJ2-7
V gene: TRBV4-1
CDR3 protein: CASSQGQTYEQYF
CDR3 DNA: TGCGCCAGCAGCCAAGGCCAGACCTACGAGCAGTACTTC

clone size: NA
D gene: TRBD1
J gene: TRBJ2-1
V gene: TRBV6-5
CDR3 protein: CASLLDGTGYNEQFF
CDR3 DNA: TGTGCCAGCCTCTTAGACGGGACAGGGTACAATGAGCAGTTCTTC

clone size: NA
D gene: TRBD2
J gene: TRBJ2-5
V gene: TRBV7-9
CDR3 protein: CASSLGPSGGIQETQYF
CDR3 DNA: TGTGCCAGCAGCTTAGGGCCCAGCGGGGGGATCCAAGAGACCCAGTACTTC

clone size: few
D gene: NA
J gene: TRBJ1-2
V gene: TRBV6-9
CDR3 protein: CASRTVDSYGYTF
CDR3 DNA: TGTGCCAGCAGGACTGTCGACAGCTATGGCTACACCTTC

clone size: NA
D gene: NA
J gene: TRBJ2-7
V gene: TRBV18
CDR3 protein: CASSPSGTASYEQYF
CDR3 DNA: TGTGCCAGCTCACCGTCCGGGACCGCCTCCTACGAGCAGTACTTC

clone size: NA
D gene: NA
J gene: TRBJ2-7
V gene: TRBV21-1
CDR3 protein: CASSLRGLDYEQYF
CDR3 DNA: TGTGCCAGCAGCTTGCGGGGACTGGACTACGAGCAGTACTTC

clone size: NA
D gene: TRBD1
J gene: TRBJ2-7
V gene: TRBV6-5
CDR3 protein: CASSEGQGAEEQYF
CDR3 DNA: TGTGCCAGCAGTGAGGGACAGGGGGCAGAAGAGCAGTACTTC

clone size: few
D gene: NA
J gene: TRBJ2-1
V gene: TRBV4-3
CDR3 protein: CASSQERDLNNEQFF
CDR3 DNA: TGCGCCAGCAGCCAAGAAAGGGATCTCAACAATGAGCAGTTCTTC

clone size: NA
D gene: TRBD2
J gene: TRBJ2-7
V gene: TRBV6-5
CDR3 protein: CASSVELAGSDEQYF
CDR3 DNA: TGTGCCAGCAGTGTGGAACTAGCGGGATCTGACGAGCAGTACTTC

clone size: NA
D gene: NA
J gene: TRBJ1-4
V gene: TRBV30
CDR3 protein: CAWKSGYRANEEKLFF
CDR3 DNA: TGTGCCTGGAAGTCAGGGTATCGGGCGAACGAAGAAAAACTGTTTTTT

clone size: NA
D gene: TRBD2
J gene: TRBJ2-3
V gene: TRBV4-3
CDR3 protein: CASSLQGLAGGTDTQYF
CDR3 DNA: TGCGCCAGCAGCCTCCAGGGACTAGCGGGGGGCACAGATACGCAGTATTTT

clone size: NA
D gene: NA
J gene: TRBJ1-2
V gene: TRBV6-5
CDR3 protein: CASSEGYGYTF
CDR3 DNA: TGTGCCAGCAGTGAGGGCTATGGCTACACCTTC